Following are 23 T cell receptor beta chains from one sample sequenced in a study of T-cell reconstitution after alpha-beta-depleted transplantation in children. A TCRbeta library incorporating unique molecular identifiers was prepared. TCRdb used MiXCR to reprocess the PCR reads, holding one entry per CDR3 protein. Of 210,000 or so distinct CDR3 sequences in the sample, around 10% were seen once. The sample in question was PBMCs from the stem cell graft donor, obtained from the stem cell graft. The source of these receptors is a human donor who donated a stem cell graft to a child with acute lymphoblastic leukemia.

The DNA for the CDR3 is TGTGCCAGCAGTTTTTCGGGAAGTAGTCAGCCCCAGCATTTT. It translates to CASSFSGSSQPQHF. The chain recombines TRBV12-3 or TRBV12-4 with TRBJ1-5; D ambiguous. The CDR3 is made up of 14 amino acids. V shed 3 bases and J shed 6 bases, with 12 bases lying between them.

Ten or more counts support this clonotype. V usage is TRBV5-8 and J usage is TRBJ1-1; maybe TRBD1 (5 bases). The CDR3 loop spans 14 amino acids. Trimming shortened V by 6 bases and J by 4 bases, and 16 bases separated the two germline ends. Germline-derived CDR1 and CDR2 are SGHTS and YDEGEE. In DNA, the CDR3 is TGTGCCAGCACCCTGTACACAGGCGGCACTGAAGCTTTCTTT. As protein: CASTLYTGGTEAFF.

This chain joins TRBV5-6 and TRBJ2-1; 7 nucleotides align to TRBD1. Trimming cost V 0 bases and J 0 bases; bases outside gene matches: 9. This CDR3 is 18 amino acids long. The germline V gene encodes CDR1 SGHDT and CDR2 YYEEEE. CDR3 sequence (DNA): TGTGCCAGCAGCTTGGTAACAGGGGATTTGTACTCCTACAATGAGCAGTTCTTC. It specifies CASSLVTGDLYSYNEQFF.

This clonotype was found many times. The chain combines TRBV10-3 with TRBJ1-1, with D tentatively TRBD1 (5 bases). This CDR3 contains 12 residues. Trimming pared 2 bases from V and 11 bases from J, leaving 12 bases between. Germline CDR1 is ENHRY and CDR2 is SYGVKD. CDR3 nucleotide sequence: TGTGCCATCAGTGAGCAGACAGTTCGGGCTTTCTTT. It yields the protein CAISEQTVRAFF.

This clonotype appeared a few times. The chain uses TRBV7-9 and TRBJ2-1; TRBD1 matches at 7 bases. The CDR3 length is 14 residues. Losses at the gene ends were 3 bases for V and 9 bases for J; bases not matched to a gene: 8. The germline CDR1 and CDR2 sequences are SEHNR and FQNEAQ (reference sequence). CDR3 sequence: CASSFRTGLGEQFF. CDR3 nucleotides: TGTGCCAGCAGCTTCCGGACAGGTTTAGGTGAGCAGTTCTTC.

Only a few counts were recorded for this clonotype. This rearrangement joins TRBV20-1 to TRBJ1-2, with a possible D match to TRBD1 (5 bases). Looked up from germline, CDR1 is DFQATT and CDR2 is SNEGSKA (reference sequence). The ends were cut back, 8 bases at V and 7 bases at J, with 14 bases in the middle. CDR3 length equals 11 residues. The CDR3 DNA follows: TGCAGTCCTGGGGGGTCGGCTGGCTACACCTTC. Amino acids: CSPGGSAGYTF.

The V gene is TRBV3-1, the J gene TRBJ2-7; D gene uncertain. Between the trimmed V and J ends, which lost 4 bases and 7 bases, there was a span of 17 bases. This CDR3 comprises 14 residues. The germline V gene has CDR1 LGHDT and CDR2 YNNKEL (reference sequence). The CDR3 DNA sequence: TGTGCCAGCAGCCTAACCTCCCGGGTTGGTGAGCAGTACTTC. Translation: CASSLTSRVGEQYF.

A few counts support this clonotype. This sequence joins TRBV20-1 and TRBJ2-5; the D gene is possibly TRBD1 (6 bases). V shed 5 bases and J shed 5 bases, with 21 bases lying between them. CDR3 length: 15 amino acids. Germline V gives CDR1 DFQATT, CDR2 SNEGSKA (reference sequence). CDR3 nucleotides: TGCAGTGCTGCCCCCGTATACAGGGCGCAGGAGACCCAGTACTTC. Amino acid sequence: CSAAPVYRAQETQYF.

This clonotype was observed at least ten times. The V call is TRBV5-1, the J call TRBJ2-2; D not certain. The CDR3 consists of 16 residues. CDR1 and CDR2 (germline): SGHRS, YFSETQ. The V end lost 0 bases, the J end lost 0 bases, and 9 bases lay between the germline ends. In DNA form, the CDR3 reads TGCGCCAGCAGCTTGGCCGAGAACGCGAACACCGGGGAGCTGTTTTTT. Translation: CASSLAENANTGELFF.

This clonotype was picked up many times. The chain joins TRBV5-1 to TRBJ2-5; D remains ambiguous. This CDR3 spans 13 amino acids. V lost 4 bases and J lost 5, with 12 bases in between. CDR1 is SGHRS and CDR2 is YFSETQ in the germline V gene. CDR3 sequence (DNA): TGCGCCAGCAGCCCTCAGACTGTCGAGACCCAGTACTTC. Amino acids: CASSPQTVETQYF.

The V gene is TRBV4-1, the J gene TRBJ1-2; tentatively, D is TRBD1 (5 bases). V lost 4 bases to trimming and J lost 1 base, with 16 bases between them. The CDR3 contains 16 residues. In germline, CDR1 is MGHRA, CDR2 YSYEKL. The CDR3 DNA sequence: TGCGCCAGCAGCCTCAGGGATGCAGGGAATAACTATGGCTACACCTTC. This gives the protein CASSLRDAGNNYGYTF.

In its sample, this clonotype was seen many times. V gene TRBV6-1 combines with J gene TRBJ2-1; a possible D gene is TRBD1 (5 bases). Per germline, CDR1 MNHNS and CDR2 SASEGT. With 0 bases removed from V and 13 bases from J, the gap between germline ends came to 10 bases. This CDR3 contains 12 residues. CDR3 nucleotides: TGTGCCAGCAGTGAAGCAGCAGGGTCTCAGTTCTTC. Its translation is CASSEAAGSQFF.

The J gene is TRBJ2-7, the V gene TRBV7-2; 8 bases fit TRBD2. The CDR3 is made up of 16 amino acids. Germline CDR1 and CDR2: SGHTA and FQGNSA. V shed 5 bases, J shed 5 bases, and the junction held 14 bases outside the gene matches. DNA for the CDR3: TGTGCCAGCAGCATATCCGGGACTAGTCCCATTCACGAGCAGTACTTC. Protein sequence: CASSISGTSPIHEQYF. Drawing the rest from reference TRBV7-2 and TRBJ2-7, the complete variable domain is GAGVSQSPSNKVTEKGKDVELRCDPISGHTALYWYRQSLGQGLEFLIYFQGNSAPDKSGLPSDRFSAERTGGSVSTLTIQRTQQEDSAVYLCASSISGTSPIHEQYFGPGTRLTVT.

The chain is built from TRBV11-2 and TRBJ2-7, with 8 nucleotides matching TRBD1. V was pared by 5 bases and J by 4 bases, with 16 bases of the junction left unmatched. The CDR3 is 17 amino acids. Germline lookup yields CDR1 SGHAT and CDR2 FQNNGV. This CDR3 is CASSPIKSPGGSYEQYF. The CDR3 nucleotides are TGTGCCAGCAGCCCCATAAAATCCCCAGGGGGCTCTTACGAGCAGTACTTC. The full variable domain, in which reference TRBV11-2 and TRBJ2-7 provide the parts outside the CDR3, is EAGVAQSPRYKIIEKRQSVAFWCNPISGHATLYWYQQILGQGPKLLIQFQNNGVVDDSQLPKDRFSAERLKGVDSTLKIQPAKLEDSAVYLCASSPIKSPGGSYEQYFGPGTRLTVT.

This clonotype was recorded at least ten times. This chain connects TRBV12-3 or TRBV12-4 to TRBJ1-1, with no clear D. This CDR3 is built from 12 residues. The ends were cut back, 3 bases at V and 11 bases at J, with 13 bases in the middle. CDR3 DNA: TGTGCCAGCAGTTTGGTGGGCATGGAGGCTTTCTTT. This gives the protein CASSLVGMEAFF.

The chain joins TRBV24-1 to TRBJ2-7, with D perhaps TRBD2 (7 bases). Germline lookup yields CDR1 KGHDR and CDR2 SFDVKD. This CDR3 has 15 amino acids. V lost 7 bases and J lost 7, with 22 bases in between. For the CDR3, the DNA is TGTGCCACCAGCTTCCGCGGGACACGGGGGGAGGAGCAGTACTTC. It encodes CATSFRGTRGEEQYF.

This clonotype was observed at least ten times. V gene TRBV29-1 combines with J gene TRBJ1-1; D is unclear. The CDR3 consists of 15 residues. The V end was cut by 7 bases, the J end by 5 bases, with 23 bases between. CDR1 is SQVTM and CDR2 is ANQGSEA in the germline V gene. CDR3 sequence (DNA): TGCAGCGCCCGAAAGGATGCCAACCCTGGGACTGAAGCTTTCTTT. Translation gives CSARKDANPGTEAFF.

This clonotype was seen more than once but under ten times. The chain combines TRBV27 with TRBJ1-1; D might be TRBD1 (6 bases). The CDR3 spans 14 residues. Trimming took 0 bases from V and 11 from J, leaving 16 bases between them. Germline-derived CDR1 and CDR2 are MNHEY and SMNVEV (reference sequence). In DNA, the CDR3 is TGTGCCAGCAGTTTATCGTCAGGGGCTAGTGATGCTTTCTTT. This sequence encodes CASSLSSGASDAFF.

This clonotype has more than one count but fewer than ten. The chain has TRBV30 and TRBJ1-4; D uncertain. The CDR3 spans 14 residues. V was pared by 1 base and J by 6 bases, with 12 bases between. CDR1 is GTSNPN, CDR2 SVGIG, per germline (reference sequence). The CDR3 reads CAWSAREEDEKLFF. The CDR3 coding sequence is TGTGCCTGGAGTGCAAGGGAGGAGGATGAAAAACTGTTTTTT.

This clonotype was detected ten times or more. Written as DNA, the CDR3 is TGCAGTGCTAAGGGTGGGGGCCGAGTAAGTAGTCAGCCCCAGCATTTT. This translates into CSAKGGGRVSSQPQHF. The chain is built from TRBV20-1 and TRBJ1-5, with D possibly TRBD1 on 6 matching bases. This CDR3 has 16 amino acids. Germline V lookup: CDR1 DFQATT, CDR2 SNEGSKA (reference sequence). V dropped 4 bases and J dropped 6 bases, with 22 bases sitting between them.

The J gene is TRBJ2-5, the V gene TRBV29-1; a weak D match, TRBD2 (6 bases). Between the trimmed V and J ends, which lost 7 bases and 3 bases, there was a span of 18 bases. This CDR3 is built from 14 residues. CDR1 and CDR2 from the germline V gene are SQVTM and ANQGSEA. The CDR3 bases are TGCAGCGCCCAGGGTTTTTGGGGGGAAGAGACCCAGTACTTC. Its translation: CSAQGFWGEETQYF.

This clonotype has a count of ten or more. This chain's CDR3 is CAIRGTGDNEQFF. CDR3 nucleotides: TGTGCCATCAGGGGGACAGGGGACAATGAGCAGTTCTTC. The chain uses TRBV10-3 and TRBJ2-1, with 10 bases identical to TRBD1. Germline V CDR1 and CDR2: ENHRY, SYGVKD. Losses at the gene ends were 6 bases for V and 5 bases for J; bases not matched to a gene: 1. The CDR3 length is 13 residues.

This clonotype has a count of ten or more. The chain couples TRBV20-1 to TRBJ2-3; 8 nucleotides agree with TRBD2. The CDR3 extends over 12 amino acids. Germline CDR1 DFQATT, CDR2 SNEGSKA (reference sequence). The V segment lost 5 bases and the J segment 9 bases; nucleotides outside the gene matches: 7. The CDR3 nucleotides are TGCAGTGCTCAGCCCCAGCGGGGGACGCAGTATTTT. Translation gives CSAQPQRGTQYF.